Below, one TCR beta chain is given with its context. Its antigen has not been determined. No base quality values were provided; no much bigger clone lies one nucleotide off. The entry originates in a study of blood T cell repertoires in COVID-19 (dated by TCRdb to 2018 to 2020). About the investigation overall: The collaborator samples originated in the United States, Italy and Spain and spanned the acute and convalescent phases of COVID-19. Deeply sampled blood TCRbeta repertoires from subjects exposed to, actively infected with, or recovered from COVID-19 were included in the dataset. HLA class I and class II types, where available, came from metadata supplied by the sample provider rather than from assay-based typing. A freely available public database, intended as a resource for researchers studying the immune response to SARS-CoV-2, is where the repertoires were released. A de-identified subject ID, COVID-19 status, age in years and sex were almost always included in the sample metadata. The samples were drawn from the first 160 participants of the ongoing ImmuneRACE study and from some 1,300 subjects provided by 6 global collaborators. The prospective study material was composed of cDNA or gDNA derived from T cells, B-cell-depleted T cells, or PBMCs.

Each collaborating institution followed its own protocols to collect whole blood in K2EDTA tubes. For TCRbeta analysis, collaborators shipped samples as frozen whole blood, isolated PBMCs, or DNA extracted from either of those sample types. TCRbeta CDR3 regions were amplified from genomic DNA by means of the immunoSEQ Assay, a bias-controlled multiplex PCR. The study's own analysis went as follows. Within the assay, amplification of reference gene primers was used to estimate how many nucleated cells each sample contained. To quantify the absolute abundance of each unique TCRbeta CDR3 rearrangement, sequence reads were collapsed and filtered. For each sample, productive Simpson clonality was calculated as the square root of Simpson's diversity index over productive rearrangements. TCRdb re-hosts the immuneACCESS table, in-frame sequences only. Its copies lack some clones; in the studies checked, an unresolved V gene accounts for under half of them, and the cause for the rest is not known. That table is the source of V, J and clone size, and D and trimming were worked out from the DNA. A total of under 150,000 clones appear in this sample, roughly 85% of them only once. The top ten clones comprise 3.5% to 5% of the sample.

Reading from cysteine to phenylalanine, the CDR3 counts 15 amino acids. The sequence is cut down to CDR3 DNA, 45 bases in frame from base 1. The germline V gene yields SGHTA for CDR1 and FQGNSA for CDR2. The germline ends are 15 bases apart after V is trimmed by 3 bases and J by 4 bases. What the authors observed across the whole study: The amount of clinical and demographic metadata varied by source and participant and was provided uncurated.

The source material was peripheral blood. This sequence originates from a human donor in a cohort sampled during active COVID-19. The chain is encoded by TRBV7-2 joined to TRBJ1-2; no D segment can be confidently identified. The CDR3 protein is CASSFYPGSIYGYTF. The bases are TGTGCCAGCAGCTTTTACCCCGGGAGCATCTATGGCTACACCTTC.